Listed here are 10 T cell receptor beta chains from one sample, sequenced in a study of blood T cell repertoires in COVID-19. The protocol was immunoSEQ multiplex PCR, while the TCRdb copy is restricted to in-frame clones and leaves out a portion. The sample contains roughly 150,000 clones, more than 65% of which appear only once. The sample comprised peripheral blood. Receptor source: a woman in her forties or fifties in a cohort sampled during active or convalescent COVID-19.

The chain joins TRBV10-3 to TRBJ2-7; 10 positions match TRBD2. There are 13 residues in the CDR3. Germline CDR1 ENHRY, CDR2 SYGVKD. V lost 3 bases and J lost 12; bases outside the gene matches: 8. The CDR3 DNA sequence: TGTGCCATCAGTGAAGTTAGCGGGGGGAGCGGGTACTTC. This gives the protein CAISEVSGGSGYF.

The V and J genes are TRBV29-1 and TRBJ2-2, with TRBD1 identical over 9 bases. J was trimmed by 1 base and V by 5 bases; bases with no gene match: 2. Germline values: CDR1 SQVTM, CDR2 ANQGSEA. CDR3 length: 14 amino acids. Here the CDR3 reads CSVTGGVNTGELFF. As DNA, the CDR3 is TGCAGCGTTACAGGGGGCGTGAACACCGGGGAGCTGTTTTTT.

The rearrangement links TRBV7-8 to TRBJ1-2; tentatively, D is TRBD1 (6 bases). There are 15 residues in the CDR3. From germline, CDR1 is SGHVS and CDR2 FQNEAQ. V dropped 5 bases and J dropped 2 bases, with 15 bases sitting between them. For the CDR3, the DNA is TGTGCCAGCAGCCCCATTAGACAGGACAACTATGGCTACACCTTC. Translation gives CASSPIRQDNYGYTF.

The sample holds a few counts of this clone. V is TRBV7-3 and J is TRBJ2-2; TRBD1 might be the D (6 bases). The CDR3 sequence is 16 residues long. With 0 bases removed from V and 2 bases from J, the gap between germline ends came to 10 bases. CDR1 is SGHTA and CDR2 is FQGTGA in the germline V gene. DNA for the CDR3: TGTGCCAGCAGCTTAACCGGGACACCCAACACCGGGGAGCTGTTTTTT. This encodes CASSLTGTPNTGELFF.

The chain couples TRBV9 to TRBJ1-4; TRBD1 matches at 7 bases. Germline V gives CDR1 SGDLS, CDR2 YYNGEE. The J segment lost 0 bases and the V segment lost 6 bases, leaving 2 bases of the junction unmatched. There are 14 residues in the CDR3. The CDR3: CASNTGATNEKLFF. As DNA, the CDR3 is TGTGCCAGCAACACAGGGGCAACTAATGAAAAACTGTTTTTT. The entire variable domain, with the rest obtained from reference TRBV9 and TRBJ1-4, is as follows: DSGVTQTPKHLITATGQRVTLRCSPRSGDLSVYWYQQSLDQGLQFLIQYYNGEERAKGNILERFSAQQFPDLHSELNLSSLELGDSALYFCASNTGATNEKLFFGSGTQLSVL.

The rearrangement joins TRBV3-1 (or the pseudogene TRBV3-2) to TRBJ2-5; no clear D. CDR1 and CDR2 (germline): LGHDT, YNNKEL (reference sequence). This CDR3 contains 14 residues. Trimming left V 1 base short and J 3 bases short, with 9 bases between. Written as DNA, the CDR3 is TGTGCCAGCAGCCAAGGTTCTAGTGAAGAGACCCAGTACTTC. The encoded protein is CASSQGSSEETQYF.

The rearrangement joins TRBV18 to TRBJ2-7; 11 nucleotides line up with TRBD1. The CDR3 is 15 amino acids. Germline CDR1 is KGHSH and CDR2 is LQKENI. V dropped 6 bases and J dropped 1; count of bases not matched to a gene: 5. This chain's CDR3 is CASSPGTGGSYEQYF. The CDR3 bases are TGTGCCAGCTCCCCCGGGACAGGGGGTTCCTACGAGCAGTACTTC.

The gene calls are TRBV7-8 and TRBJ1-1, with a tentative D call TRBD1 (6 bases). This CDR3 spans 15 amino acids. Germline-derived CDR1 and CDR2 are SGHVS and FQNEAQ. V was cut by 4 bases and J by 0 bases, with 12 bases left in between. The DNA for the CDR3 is TGTGCCAGCAGCTCCCGGGACACTATGAACACTGAAGCTTTCTTT. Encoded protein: CASSSRDTMNTEAFF.

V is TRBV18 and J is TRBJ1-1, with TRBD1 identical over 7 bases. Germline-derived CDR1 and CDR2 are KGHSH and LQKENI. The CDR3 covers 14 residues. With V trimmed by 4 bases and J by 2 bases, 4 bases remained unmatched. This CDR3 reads CASSLGTVNTEAFF. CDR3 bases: TGTGCCAGCTCACTCGGGACAGTCAACACTGAAGCTTTCTTT.

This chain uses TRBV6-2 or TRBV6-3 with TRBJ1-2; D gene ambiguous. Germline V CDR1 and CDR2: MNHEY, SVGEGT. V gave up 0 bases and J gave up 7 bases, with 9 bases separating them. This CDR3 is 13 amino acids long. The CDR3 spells CASSYSRERGYTF. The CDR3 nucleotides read TGTGCCAGCAGTTACTCCCGGGAACGTGGCTACACCTTC.